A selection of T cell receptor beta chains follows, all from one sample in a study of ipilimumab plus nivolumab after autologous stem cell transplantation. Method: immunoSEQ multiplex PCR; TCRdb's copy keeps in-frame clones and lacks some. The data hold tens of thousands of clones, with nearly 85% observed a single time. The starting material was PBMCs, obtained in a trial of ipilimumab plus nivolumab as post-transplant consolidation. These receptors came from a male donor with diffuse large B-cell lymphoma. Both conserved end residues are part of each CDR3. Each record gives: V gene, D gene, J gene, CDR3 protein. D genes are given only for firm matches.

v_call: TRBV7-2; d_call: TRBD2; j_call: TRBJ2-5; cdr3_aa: CASSGSGLETQYF
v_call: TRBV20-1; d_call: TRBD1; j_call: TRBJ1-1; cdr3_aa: CSATQGTEAFF
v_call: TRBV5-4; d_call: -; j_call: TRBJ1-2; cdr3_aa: CASSSGPDRTLYGYTF
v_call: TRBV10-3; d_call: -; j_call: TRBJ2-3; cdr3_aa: CAISEFGATDTQYF
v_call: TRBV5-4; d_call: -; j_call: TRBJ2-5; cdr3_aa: CASSPWGGARETQYF
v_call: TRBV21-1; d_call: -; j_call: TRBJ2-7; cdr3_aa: CASSKGRGPFRYEQYF
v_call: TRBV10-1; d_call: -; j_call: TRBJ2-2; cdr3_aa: CASQGSLNTGELFF
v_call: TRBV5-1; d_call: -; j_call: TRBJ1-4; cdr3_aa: CASSVEGGNEKLFF
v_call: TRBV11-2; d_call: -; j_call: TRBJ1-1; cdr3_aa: CASSLSYTEAFF
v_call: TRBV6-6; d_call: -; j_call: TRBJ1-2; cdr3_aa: CASSYLGIGYTF
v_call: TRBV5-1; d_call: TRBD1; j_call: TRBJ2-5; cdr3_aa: CASWNRGQETQYF
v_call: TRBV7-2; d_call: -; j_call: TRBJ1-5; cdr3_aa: CASSSDNALPAQHF
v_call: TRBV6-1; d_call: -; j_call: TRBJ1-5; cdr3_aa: CASDTSNQPQHF
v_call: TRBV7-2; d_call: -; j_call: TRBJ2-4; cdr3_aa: CASSSYSGATGAKNIQYF
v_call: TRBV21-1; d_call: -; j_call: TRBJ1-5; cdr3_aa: CAREREGENQPQHF
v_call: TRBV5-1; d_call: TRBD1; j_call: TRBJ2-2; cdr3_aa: CASSLGGQGATGELFF
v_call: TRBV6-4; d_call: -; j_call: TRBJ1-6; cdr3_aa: CASSESAGRGPLHF
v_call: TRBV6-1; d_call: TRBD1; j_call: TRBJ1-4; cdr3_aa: CASRDRGSTNEKLFF
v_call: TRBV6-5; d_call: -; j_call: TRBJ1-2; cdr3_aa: CARRGGPPDNYGYTF
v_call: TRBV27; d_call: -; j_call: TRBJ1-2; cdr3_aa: CASSLGQGLYGYTF
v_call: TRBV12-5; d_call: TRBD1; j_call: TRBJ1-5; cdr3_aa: CASALQGASNQPQHF
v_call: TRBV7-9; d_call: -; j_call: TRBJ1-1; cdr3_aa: CASSSEDRDLNTEAFF
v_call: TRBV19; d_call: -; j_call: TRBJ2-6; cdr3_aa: CASSTLGTFSSGANVLTF
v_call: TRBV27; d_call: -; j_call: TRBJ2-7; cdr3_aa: CASSLRGSYEQYF
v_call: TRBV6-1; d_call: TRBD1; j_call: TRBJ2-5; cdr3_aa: CASSEVGQLIYRETQYF
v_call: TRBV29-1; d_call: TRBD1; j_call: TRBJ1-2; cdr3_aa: CSVERDRRTGYTF
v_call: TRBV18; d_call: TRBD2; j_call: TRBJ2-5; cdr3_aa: CASSPKRTSGQETQYF
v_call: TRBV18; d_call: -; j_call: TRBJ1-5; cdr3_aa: CASSPSPGDRPQHF
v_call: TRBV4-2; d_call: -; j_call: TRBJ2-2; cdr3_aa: CASSPDISNTGELFF
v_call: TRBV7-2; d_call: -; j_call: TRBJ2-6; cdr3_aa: CASSSNSGANVLTF
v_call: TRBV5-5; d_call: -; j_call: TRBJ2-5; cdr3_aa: CASSFGGQETQYF
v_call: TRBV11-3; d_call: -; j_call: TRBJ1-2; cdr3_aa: CASSSLCGLGEDYGYTF
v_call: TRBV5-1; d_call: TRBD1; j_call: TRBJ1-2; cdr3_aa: CASSLGGIANYGYTF
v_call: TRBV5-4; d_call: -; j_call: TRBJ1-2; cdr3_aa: CASSPRGPAREGYTF
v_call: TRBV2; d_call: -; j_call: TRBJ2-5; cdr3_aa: CASSVEGRGRGGQETQYF
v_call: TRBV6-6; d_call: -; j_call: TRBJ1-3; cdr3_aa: CATKGGAKDSGNTIYF
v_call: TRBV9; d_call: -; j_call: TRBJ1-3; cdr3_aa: CASSVSSSGNTIYF
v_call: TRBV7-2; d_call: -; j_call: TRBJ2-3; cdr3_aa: CASSLDGVDTQYF
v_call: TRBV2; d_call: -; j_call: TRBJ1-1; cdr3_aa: CASNRDGNTEAFF
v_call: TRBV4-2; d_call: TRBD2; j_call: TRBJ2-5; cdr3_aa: CASSQDPGGRKTQYF
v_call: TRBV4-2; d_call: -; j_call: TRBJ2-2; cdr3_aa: CASSLKITRGPEGTGELFF
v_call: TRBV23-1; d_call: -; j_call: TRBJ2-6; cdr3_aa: CASSPFTGANVLTF
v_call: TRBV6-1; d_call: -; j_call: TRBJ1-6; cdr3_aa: CASSERGSPLHF
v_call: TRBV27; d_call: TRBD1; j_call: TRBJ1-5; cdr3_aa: CASRSGQGVNQPQHF
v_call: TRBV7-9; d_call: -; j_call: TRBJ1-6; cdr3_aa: CASSPMGSSPLHF